The 5 T cell receptor beta chains below come from one sample, sequenced in a study of blood T cell repertoires in COVID-19. Generated by immunoSEQ multiplex PCR, the TCRdb table keeps only in-frame clones and is missing some. The sample has about 200,000 clones, more than 75% seen once. Sequences were obtained from PBMCs or T cells enriched from blood (not recorded which). The receptors derive from a man aged 35 to 55 with acute COVID-19.

This rearrangement joins TRBV24-1 to TRBJ2-1; D perhaps matches TRBD2 (6 bases). V was cut by 1 base and J by 7 bases, with 13 bases left in between. The CDR3 covers 15 residues. CDR1 is KGHDR, CDR2 SFDVKD, per germline. CDR3 DNA: TGTGCCACCAGTGATTTAGTCGGACGGGGGAATGAGCAGTTCTTC. Translating it yields CATSDLVGRGNEQFF.

The chain has TRBV25-1 and TRBJ1-4, with D unclear. The CDR3 is 13 amino acids. Germline assignment: CDR1 MGHDK and CDR2 SYGVNS. Trimming pared 4 bases from V and 1 base from J, leaving 4 bases between. DNA for the CDR3: TGTGCCAGCAGTGCGGGAACTAATGAAAAACTGTTTTTT. This gives the protein CASSAGTNEKLFF. Full variable domain (rest looked up from reference TRBV25-1 and TRBJ1-4): EADIYQTPRYLVIGTGKKITLECSQTMGHDKMYWYQQDPGMELHLIHYSYGVNSTEKGDLSSESTVSRIRTEHFPLTLESARPSHTSQYLCASSAGTNEKLFFGSGTQLSVL.

V is TRBV9 and J is TRBJ2-7; D is undetermined. Germline assignment: CDR1 SGDLS and CDR2 YYNGEE. V was trimmed by 0 bases and J by 5 bases, leaving 9 bases between them. This CDR3 region has 13 residues. The CDR3 DNA reads as TGTGCCAGCAGCGTAGATACCCTAAACGAGCAGTACTTC. Its protein product is CASSVDTLNEQYF.

The rearrangement joins TRBV28 to TRBJ1-2; unclear D gene. This CDR3 contains 15 residues. Germline values: CDR1 MDHEN, CDR2 SYDVKM. V gave up 6 bases and J gave up 4 bases, with 18 bases separating them. Here the CDR3 reads CASRERLTRSYGYTF. DNA for the CDR3: TGTGCCAGCAGGGAGCGCCTCACAAGAAGCTATGGCTACACCTTC.

The CDR3 protein is CASSQGLAGVDTQYF. The CDR3 DNA reads TGTGCCAGCAGCCAGGGACTAGCGGGAGTGGATACGCAGTATTTT. The rearrangement joins TRBV7-3 to TRBJ2-3; 14 bases align to TRBD2. This CDR3 comprises 15 residues. Looked up from germline, CDR1 is SGHTA and CDR2 is FQGTGA. Trimming removed 5 bases from V and 6 bases from J; junction bases left unmatched: 4.